The rows below give T cell receptor beta chains drawn from one sample of a study of CD8 T cells in Susac syndrome. TCRdb passed the immunoSEQ multiplex PCR reads through MiXCR, listing each CDR3 protein once. The sample has under 200,000 distinct CDR3 sequences, around 95% seen once. The sequenced sample consisted of CD8+ T cells from PBMCs. All receptors derive from a human donor with multiple sclerosis. The CDR3 runs from the conserved cysteine through the conserved F or W. A D gene is named only where the DNA matches it firmly. Expanded clones are given a class, and other clones once, few, many or no size at all.

J: TRBJ2-7
V: TRBV7-9
length: 14
size: -
D: TRBD1
CDR3: CASFGGTGLVEQYF
DNA: TGTGCCAGCTTCGGAGGGACAGGGTTGGTCGAGCAGTACTTC

J: TRBJ2-7
V: TRBV5-6
length: 14
size: -
D: -
CDR3: CASSFGWIGDEQYF
DNA: TGTGCCAGCAGCTTTGGCTGGATTGGTGACGAGCAGTACTTC

J: TRBJ2-1
V: TRBV20-1
length: 17
size: -
D: TRBD2
CDR3: CSAPGLAGGPSYNEQFF
DNA: TGCAGTGCCCCGGGACTAGCGGGAGGGCCGTCCTACAATGAGCAGTTCTTC

J: TRBJ2-3
V: TRBV27
length: 19
size: -
D: TRBD2
CDR3: CASSSRGVAGGDPSDTQYF
DNA: TGTGCCAGCAGTTCGCGGGGGGTAGCGGGAGGGGACCCCTCCGATACGCAGTATTTT

J: TRBJ1-2
V: TRBV5-1
length: 16
size: -
D: -
CDR3: CASSSDRHAVDYGYTF
DNA: TGCGCCAGCAGCTCGGATAGACACGCCGTTGATTATGGCTACACCTTC

J: TRBJ2-7
V: TRBV7-9
length: 16
size: -
D: TRBD1
CDR3: CASSLVSQGASYEQYF
DNA: TGTGCCAGCAGCTTAGTTTCCCAGGGGGCCTCCTACGAGCAGTACTTC

J: TRBJ2-1
V: TRBV19
length: 15
size: -
D: TRBD2
CDR3: CASSFLGTSDNEQFF
DNA: TGTGCCAGTAGTTTCCTCGGGACTAGCGACAATGAGCAGTTCTTC

J: TRBJ2-4
V: TRBV28
length: 14
size: -
D: -
CDR3: CASSLPGELNIQYF
DNA: TGTGCCAGCAGTTTACCGGGGGAGTTAAACATTCAGTACTTC

J: TRBJ2-1
V: TRBV7-9
length: 15
size: -
D: TRBD1
CDR3: CASSVPTGGKNEQFF
DNA: TGTGCCAGCAGCGTACCGACAGGGGGCAAGAATGAGCAGTTCTTC

J: TRBJ2-7
V: TRBV30
length: 13
size: -
D: TRBD2
CDR3: CAWSVQLAGEQYF
DNA: TGTGCCTGGAGTGTACAGCTAGCGGGGGAGCAGTACTTC

J: TRBJ2-2
V: TRBV7-3
length: 18
size: -
D: TRBD2
CDR3: CASSPSTPRGANTGELFF
DNA: TGTGCCAGCAGCCCCTCGACTCCACGGGGGGCGAACACCGGGGAGCTGTTTTTT

J: TRBJ2-3
V: TRBV7-9
length: 14
size: -
D: -
CDR3: CASSEGAGTDTQYF
DNA: TGTGCCAGCAGCGAAGGGGCCGGCACAGATACGCAGTATTTT

J: TRBJ1-2
V: TRBV7-9
length: 14
size: -
D: -
CDR3: CASSPEASPYGYTF
DNA: TGTGCCAGCAGCCCAGAGGCCAGCCCCTATGGCTACACCTTC

J: TRBJ2-2
V: TRBV7-9
length: 16
size: -
D: -
CDR3: CASSAAGQGFTGELFF
DNA: TGTGCCAGCAGCGCAGCCGGCCAGGGGTTTACCGGGGAGCTGTTTTTT

J: TRBJ2-1
V: TRBV4-1
length: 16
size: -
D: -
CDR3: CASSQVRRAGANEQFF
DNA: TGCGCCAGCAGCCAAGTTCGGAGGGCCGGGGCTAATGAGCAGTTCTTC

J: TRBJ1-1
V: TRBV15
length: 12
size: few
D: -
CDR3: CATSRLNTEAFF
DNA: TGTGCCACCAGCCGTCTTAACACTGAAGCTTTCTTT

J: TRBJ1-1
V: TRBV29-1
length: 13
size: -
D: -
CDR3: CSVEVQGHTEAFF
DNA: TGCAGCGTTGAGGTTCAGGGCCACACTGAAGCTTTCTTT

J: TRBJ2-3
V: TRBV29-1
length: 16
size: -
D: TRBD2
CDR3: CSVAPGGLAGADTQYF
DNA: TGCAGCGTAGCCCCCGGGGGACTAGCGGGAGCAGATACGCAGTATTTT

J: TRBJ2-1
V: TRBV28
length: 14
size: -
D: TRBD1
CDR3: CASSRQTGDNEQFF
DNA: TGTGCCAGCAGCCGACAGACAGGGGACAATGAGCAGTTCTTC

J: TRBJ2-1
V: TRBV7-9
length: 15
size: -
D: TRBD1
CDR3: CASSLVSRGHNEQFF
DNA: TGTGCCAGCAGCTTAGTATCTAGGGGGCACAATGAGCAGTTCTTC

J: TRBJ2-2
V: TRBV13
length: 14
size: -
D: -
CDR3: CASSLSPYTGELFF
DNA: TGTGCCAGCAGCTTATCCCCTTACACCGGGGAGCTGTTTTTT

J: TRBJ1-2
V: TRBV25-1
length: 16
size: -
D: -
CDR3: CATSSTRLLGLYGYTF
DNA: TGTGCCACCTCGTCCACGCGGCTTCTAGGGCTCTATGGCTACACCTTC

J: TRBJ1-1
V: TRBV20-1
length: 15
size: -
D: TRBD1
CDR3: CSAPDRGVMNTEAFF
DNA: TGCAGTGCTCCGGACAGGGGGGTAATGAACACTGAAGCTTTCTTT

J: TRBJ2-2
V: TRBV12-3/TRBV12-4
length: 15
size: -
D: TRBD1
CDR3: CASSSGTGELGELFF
DNA: TGTGCCAGCAGTTCCGGCACAGGGGAACTCGGGGAGCTGTTTTTT

J: TRBJ2-7
V: TRBV14
length: 16
size: -
D: TRBD1
CDR3: CASSIHPGQGTYEQYF
DNA: TGTGCCAGCAGTATCCACCCGGGACAGGGCACCTACGAGCAGTACTTC

J: TRBJ2-3
V: TRBV6-2/TRBV6-3
length: 16
size: -
D: TRBD2
CDR3: CASRAIRGGITDTQYF
DNA: TGTGCCAGCCGTGCCATTAGGGGAGGGATTACAGATACGCAGTATTTT

J: TRBJ1-5
V: TRBV15
length: 15
size: -
D: -
CDR3: CATSREDGTEQPQHF
DNA: TGTGCCACCAGCAGAGAGGACGGGACGGAGCAGCCCCAGCATTTT

J: TRBJ1-2
V: TRBV5-1
length: 14
size: -
D: -
CDR3: CASSSWRGGHGYTF
DNA: TGCGCCAGCAGCTCTTGGAGGGGAGGCCATGGCTACACCTTC

J: TRBJ2-1
V: TRBV3-1
length: 16
size: -
D: TRBD1
CDR3: CASSQVATGGYNEQFF
DNA: TGTGCCAGCAGCCAAGTCGCGACAGGGGGGTACAATGAGCAGTTCTTC

J: TRBJ1-2
V: TRBV7-9
length: 14
size: -
D: -
CDR3: CASSLGGPQYGYTF
DNA: TGCGCCAGCAGCTTAGGGGGGCCACAGTATGGCTACACCTTC